The 3 T cell receptor beta chains in this list originate from one sample, sequenced in a study of tumor and adjacent non-tumor tissue in lung cancer (dated by TCRdb to the late 2010s). Bulk unsorted tissue served as the source for RNA extraction, and RNA quality was assessed using a NanoDrop ND-1000 and an Agilent 2100. Library method: multiplex PCR. The sequencing machine was an Illumina HiSeq 2500. Following protocols modified from ARM-PCR, the researchers constructed TCRbeta libraries through three rounds of nested PCR with primers (Table S4). TCRdb ran its own pipeline on the public reads, namely fastp trimming at Q25 and MiXCR clone calling, and kept in-frame beta chains. For every CDR3 protein sequence, its rows merge into one entry that carries the most common genes and DNA. The sample includes about 70,000 distinct CDR3 sequences, with more than 70% observed a single time. Of the sample, about 28% is held by the ten largest clones.

The source material was lung tumor tissue. The receptors stem from a man between 60 and 75 years old with non-small cell lung cancer.

In this sample, this clonotype turned up a few times. This sequence joins TRBV7-9 and TRBJ2-7; 7 bases are shared with TRBD2. The CDR3 spans 14 residues. Unmatched junction bases numbered 11, after V lost 5 bases and J lost 7 bases. Per the germline V gene, CDR1 is SEHNR and CDR2 is FQNEAQ (reference sequence). The CDR3 here is CASSPNGRSGEQYF. CDR3 DNA sequence: TGTGCCAGCAGCCCTAACGGGAGGAGTGGTGAGCAGTACTTC.

The J gene is TRBJ2-2, the V gene TRBV11-2; D gene ambiguous. The CDR3 length is 13 residues. V lost 6 bases, J lost 5 bases, and 10 bases lay in between. Germline values: CDR1 SGHAT, CDR2 FQNNGV. The DNA for the CDR3 is TGTGCCAGCAGTCGAAAGAATACCGGGGAGCTGTTTTTT. Translated: CASSRKNTGELFF.

This clonotype was counted once. This sequence joins TRBV7-8 and TRBJ2-5; no clear D. Deletions cut 9 bases from V and 1 base from J, with 18 bases between. The germline V gene has CDR1 SGHVS and CDR2 FQNEAQ. This CDR3 is 15 amino acids long. CDR3 sequence: CARSAKAWSQETQYF. CDR3 DNA sequence: TGTGCCAGGAGCGCGAAAGCCTGGAGCCAAGAGACCCAGTACTTC. Looking up the rest from reference TRBV7-8 and TRBJ2-5 gives the full variable domain: GAGVSQSPRYKVAKRGQDVALRCDPISGHVSLFWYQQALGQGPEFLTYFQNEAQLDKSGLPSDRFFAERPEGSVSTLKIQRTQQEDSAVYLCARSAKAWSQETQYFGPGTRLLVL.